The 4 T cell receptor beta chains presented below share a single source sample, sequenced in a study of blood T cell repertoires in COVID-19. The table came from immunoSEQ multiplex PCR; TCRdb's copy has only in-frame clones and leaves some out. Of about 250,000 clones listed, around 86% are singletons. Source material: PBMCs or T cells enriched from blood (not recorded which). Receptor source: a man aged 35-49 years who had recovered from COVID-19.

This clone was recorded only once. J is TRBJ1-5 and V is TRBV5-1, with 10 nucleotides matching TRBD1. CDR3 size: 15 residues. Germline V CDR1 and CDR2: SGHRS, YFSETQ. The J segment lost 5 bases and the V segment lost 4 bases, leaving 6 bases of the junction unmatched. CDR3 sequence: CASSPEGQGHQPQHF. The CDR3, as DNA: TGCGCCAGCAGCCCAGAGGGACAGGGGCATCAGCCCCAGCATTTT. Full variable domain (rest looked up from reference TRBV5-1 and TRBJ1-5): KAGVTQTPRYLIKTRGQQVTLSCSPISGHRSVSWYQQTPGQGLQFLFEYFSETQRNKGNFPGRFSGRQFSNSRSEMNVSTLELGDSALYLCASSPEGQGHQPQHFGDGTRLSIL.

The CDR3 DNA sequence: TGCGCCAGCAGCACCTCAGACAGTCTCGAAGGCTACACCTTC. This gives the protein CASSTSDSLEGYTF. This chain connects TRBV5-1 to TRBJ1-2, with D perhaps TRBD1 (5 bases). CDR1 and CDR2 (germline): SGHRS, YFSETQ. Trimming took 4 bases from V and 8 from J, leaving 18 bases between them. There are 14 residues in the CDR3.

V is TRBV2 and J is TRBJ2-7, with D unclear. The CDR3 runs 14 residues. CDR1 and CDR2 (germline): SNHLY, FYNNEI. Trimming removed 4 bases at V and 0 bases at J, with 10 bases between. CDR3 sequence (DNA): TGTGCCAGCAGTGCCGGGTCCCTCTCCTACGAGCAGTACTTC. It translates to CASSAGSLSYEQYF.

The J gene is TRBJ1-1, the V gene TRBV10-3; TRBD1 matches 7 bases. The CDR3 loop spans 15 amino acids. With 6 bases clipped from V and 5 bases from J, the junction kept 12 bases outside the gene matches. The germline V gene has CDR1 ENHRY and CDR2 SYGVKD. The CDR3 DNA sequence: TGTGCCATCAGGGACCGGGCCCAGGGGGAGACTGAAGCTTTCTTT. This sequence encodes CAIRDRAQGETEAFF.